Included here is one T cell receptor (beta chain) sequence, with context. Its antigen remains unidentified. This CDR3 spans 16 amino acids. Germline values: CDR1 SEHNR, CDR2 FQNEAQ (reference sequence). V trimming: 3 bases; J trimming: 2 bases; junction bases outside the gene matches: 5. This entry comes from a study of identifying expanded T cells in peripheral blood. Notes on the study in general: Variance in clone template counts between approximately two-week samples significantly increased with total template count across all healthy donors. Differentially abundant clones: 0.95 to 1.5 between replicates, around 17 at approximately two weeks, approximately 19 at four.

During the collection period, no donor immune events like infections were recorded. Only in-frame clones appear in the TCRdb table, and some are missing; sequencing was by immunoSEQ multiplex PCR. The profile shows more than 45,000 clones, about four fifths of them singletons. The sample was blood. The TCR sequence derives from a person aged 18 to 70 in good health. V is TRBV7-9 and J is TRBJ2-5; 11 bases line up with TRBD2. The CDR3 region is CASSFTGTSGQETQYF. CDR3 DNA sequence: TGTGCCAGCAGCTTCACCGGGACTAGCGGACAAGAGACCCAGTACTTC.